A single TCR beta chain is shown here with its context. Its antigen has not been determined. Base quality data are lacking; no much larger clone is found one base away. The immunoSEQ Assay, a bias-controlled multiplex PCR, was used to amplify TCRbeta CDR3 regions from genomic DNA. The study's processing was this. The number of nucleated cells in each sample was estimated from the amplification of reference gene primers within the assay. To quantify the absolute abundance of each unique TCRbeta CDR3 rearrangement, sequence reads were collapsed and filtered. For each sample, productive Simpson clonality was calculated as the square root of Simpson's diversity index over productive rearrangements. The clones in this table, taken by TCRdb from immuneACCESS, are in-frame only. Not every clone is retained; where verified, under half of the shortfall comes from an unresolved V gene, and the cause of the rest is unknown. V and J calls plus clone size are reproduced from that table; the DNA served to infer D and trimming. The sample table contains about 290,000 clones; only one count was recorded for 85% of them. The top ten clones comprise around 4.2% of the sample.

Its CDR3 holds 15 amino acids, cysteine through phenylalanine. This entry keeps only the CDR3 DNA: 45 bases, framed from base 1. V is clipped by 2 bases and J by 1 base, and the sequence between their germline boundaries is 10 bases long. CDR1 and CDR2 (KGHSH, LQKENI) derive from the germline V gene. These data are taken from a study of blood T cell repertoires in COVID-19 (dated by TCRdb to about 2020). With respect to the entire study: Samples from collaborators originated in the United States, Italy and Spain and spanned both the acute and convalescent phases of COVID-19. The material from the prospective study consisted of cDNA or gDNA derived from T cells, B-cell-depleted T cells, or PBMCs. Deeply sampled blood TCRbeta repertoires from subjects exposed to, actively infected with, or recovered from COVID-19 were included in the dataset. The repertoires were made available in a free public database intended to serve as a resource for research on the immune response to SARS-CoV-2. The samples were drawn from two sources: the first 160 participants of the ongoing ImmuneRACE study, and some 1,300 subjects contributed by 6 global collaborators. The sample metadata nearly always contained a de-identified subject ID, COVID-19 status, age in years and sex. HLA class I and class II types, where available, came from metadata supplied by the sample provider rather than from assay-based typing. Study-wide conclusions, independent of this receptor: How much clinical and demographic metadata was included differed by source and by participant, and the metadata was provided uncurated.

Each collaborating institution followed its own protocols to collect whole blood in K2EDTA tubes. For TCRbeta analysis, collaborator samples were shipped as frozen whole blood, as isolated PBMCs, or as DNA extracted from either sample type. The source material was peripheral blood. This clonotype originated in a woman aged 45-59 years with active or convalescent COVID-19. The V gene is TRBV18 and the J gene is TRBJ2-3; the D region possibly corresponds to TRBD1 (6 bases align). The nucleotides are TGTGCCAGCTCACCATTGGACAGAGGCACAGATACGCAGTATTTT. This encodes CASSPLDRGTDTQYF.